Given below is one T cell receptor (beta chain) in context. Its antigen is as yet unknown. Profiling relied on immunoSEQ multiplex PCR, and the TCRdb table lists in-frame clones only, not all of them. The sample lists around 300,000 clones, 88% seen once, with 5.5% to 7% in the top ten. V lost 2 bases and J lost 4; bases outside the gene matches: 13. Germline values: CDR1 MRHNA, CDR2 SNTAGT. There are 18 residues in the CDR3. Treatment indicated: some 19 received Ad26.COV2.S at low or high dose, single or two shots; about 5 received placebo; per-sample allocation not given. Collection of samples fell on day 63 after the first vaccine or placebo injection. At a Boston site, the person donating was an adult of 18-55 years. These data come from a study of Ad26.COV2.S vaccination and SARS-CoV-2 variants. Looking at the study overall: The vaccine Ad26.COV2.S was put into the muscle once, or twice with 56 days between. Study-wide points: Analyses of TCR breadth and depth may have underestimated total T cell responses.

The chain carries TRBV6-4 and TRBJ2-3; 9 nucleotides line up with TRBD1. The sequence came from a person between 18 and 65 years old who received the Ad26.COV2.S COVID-19 vaccine or a placebo. The sequences come from peripheral blood, collected in a trial of Ad26.COV2.S vaccine versus placebo. CDR3 bases: TGTGCCAGCAGTGACACTCGACTTGGGACAGGGAGCGCAGATACGCAGTATTTT. Translation gives CASSDTRLGTGSADTQYF.